This T cell receptor (beta chain) was sequenced in a study of blood T cell repertoires in COVID-19. For the study at large: The samples span acute and convalescent COVID-19 from the United States, Italy and Spain. In each case, the material was cDNA or gDNA derived from T cells, B-cell-depleted T cells, or PBMCs.

Germline CDR1 is LGHDT and CDR2 is YNNKEL (reference sequence). This CDR3 contains 14 residues. Trimming removed 0 bases from V and 8 bases from J, with 13 bases in between. In the authors' workflow: Scientists estimated how many nucleated cells there were by amplifying reference gene primers. Clones were read by immunoSEQ multiplex PCR, and TCRdb kept only the in-frame ones, dropping some. V, J and clone size reflect that table, while D and trimming were determined from the DNA. Here the sample spans some 17,000 clones, 75% to 85% being singletons. Sequencing used peripheral blood. The V and J genes are TRBV3-1 (or the pseudogene TRBV3-2) and TRBJ1-2; D gene unclear. The TCR was taken from an elderly man with acute or convalescent COVID-19. The CDR3 sequence: CASSQDWEAGGYTF. Here the CDR3 DNA reads TGTGCCAGCAGCCAAGATTGGGAGGCGGGGGGCTACACCTTC.